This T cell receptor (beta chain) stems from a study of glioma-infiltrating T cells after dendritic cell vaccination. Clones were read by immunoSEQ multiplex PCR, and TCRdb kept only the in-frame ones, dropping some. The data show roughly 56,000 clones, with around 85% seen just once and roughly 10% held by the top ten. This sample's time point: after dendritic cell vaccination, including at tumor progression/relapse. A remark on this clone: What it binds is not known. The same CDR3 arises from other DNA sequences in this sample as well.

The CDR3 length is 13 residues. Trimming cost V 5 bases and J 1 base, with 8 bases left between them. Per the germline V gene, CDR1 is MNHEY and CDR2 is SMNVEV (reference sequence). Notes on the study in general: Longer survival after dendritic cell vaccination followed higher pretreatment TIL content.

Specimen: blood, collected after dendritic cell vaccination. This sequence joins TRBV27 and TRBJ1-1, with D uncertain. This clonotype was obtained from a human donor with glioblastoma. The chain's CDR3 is CASSRGTNTEAFF. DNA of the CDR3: TGTGCCAGCAGTCGGGGAACGAACACTGAAGCTTTCTTT.